This T cell receptor (beta chain) was obtained from a study of control samples from healthy donors and cancer patients. The repertoire was sequenced with immunoSEQ multiplex PCR; TCRdb's copy has only in-frame clones and lacks some. The table shows tens of thousands of clones, with around 84% occurring only once. V was cut by 9 bases and J by 0 bases, with 8 bases left in between. The germline CDR1 and CDR2 sequences are ENHRY and SYGVKD. This CDR3 has 13 residues. The specimen was PBMCs. This TCR was recovered from a man aged 70 or older with lung cancer. The J gene is TRBJ2-2, the V gene TRBV10-3; D gene uncertain. CDR3 sequence: CAITDTNTGELFF. The CDR3 DNA is TGTGCCATTACAGACACGAACACCGGGGAGCTGTTTTTT.